This entry is about one TCR beta chain. Its antigen specificity is not known. No base quality values were provided; no much bigger clone lies one nucleotide off. The germline V gene (reference sequence) yields PRHDT for CDR1 and FYEKMQ for CDR2. Germline trimming amounts to 7 bases on V and 8 bases on J, with 12 as the count of junction bases outside the gene matches. Its CDR3 holds 14 amino acids, cysteine through phenylalanine. Only the CDR3 DNA is retained, 42 bases long and in frame from the first base. The sample comes from a study of post-analysis software for immune sequencing data (dated by TCRdb to the mid-2010s). General notes on the study: The recorded disease courses included relapsing-remitting, secondary progressive and progressive-relapsing multiple sclerosis, and some patients had no subtype annotation. The patient repertoires were set against about 12 previously published healthy control repertoires from donors whose ages ranged from about 6 to 25 years. A subset of samples was prepared in parallel using single-end sample barcoding, then pooled and co-amplified after Illumina adapter ligation. General conclusions and limits of the study: The control group was slightly older than the multiple sclerosis patient group. Compared with controls, multiple sclerosis patients had significantly lower normalized Chao1 diversity, a finding suggesting substantial peripheral T-cell clonal expansion. Patients showed significantly higher frequencies than controls for about 5 TRBV segments, among them TRBV5-6, TRBV5-1 and TRBV20-1. When samples were clustered directly using the F measure, samples prepared in the same batch co-clustered strongly, which prompted a batch-effect correction.

To demonstrate the VDJtools post-analysis software, the study profiled TCR beta repertoires from the peripheral blood of under 15 young patients with multiple sclerosis. The multiple sclerosis patients were children and adolescents between roughly 6 and 16 years of age. Libraries were prepared through PCR. The run used an Illumina HiSeq 2500. Unique molecular identifiers were incorporated into TCR beta cDNA libraries to reduce PCR and sequencing biases. Approximately 500,000 cDNA molecules were obtained per 1 to 10 million input T cells, so each molecule approximated one T cell. The patient libraries were prepared and sequenced using the same protocol as the earlier healthy control dataset. Samples belonging to the same batch were prepared together, multiplexed and sequenced on a shared HiSeq lane. On the authors' methods: Raw barcoded reads were processed with MIGEC, and single-read molecular identifier groups were discarded before consensus assembly and CDR3 extraction. Clonotype tables were post-analysed with VDJtools, normalizing diversity by down-sampling all datasets to the smallest sample size. To correct batch-related cross-sample contamination, repertoire overlap clustering matched CDR3 amino acid sequences but not nucleotide sequences. Using fastp at Q25 and MiXCR, TCRdb reprocessed the public reads and kept productive beta chains. Records with the same CDR3 protein are collapsed into one entry carrying the most frequent genes and DNA. TCRdb's processing, not the authors' own work, is the source of the V and J calls. Across this sample there are roughly 600,000 distinct CDR3 sequences, with about 44% seen only once. Around 1.7% of the sample is held by the ten biggest clonotypes.

The V and J segments used are TRBV13 and TRBJ2-3; 7 bases in the middle match TRBD1. Sequenced: blood. The clonotype comes from a girl aged 10 to 17 with multiple sclerosis. The encoded CDR3 is CASTPLKGAGTQYF. The bases read TGTGCCAGCACCCCTCTGAAGGGGGCCGGTACGCAGTATTTT.